This T cell receptor (beta chain) was captured by sequencing in a study of cytomegalovirus exposure and HLA in healthy donors. In the study overall: Earlier, 117 million unique TCR beta sequences were recovered from about 170 million T cells by an analysis. The early release's HLA-typed donors yielded roughly 85 million unique TCRs.

General observations from the study: The authors listed some 150 TCR beta chains as cytomegalovirus-associated.

Healthy bone marrow donors supplied every sample. PCR involved 60 Vbeta and 13 Jbeta primers. The protocol was immunoSEQ multiplex PCR, while the TCRdb copy is restricted to in-frame clones and leaves out a portion. The sample carries some 150,000 clones, 60% to 80% recorded once. As for this clone: Its antigen remains unidentified.

Trimming left V 5 bases short and J 0 bases short, with 10 bases between. CDR1 SGHTA and CDR2 FQGNSA come from the germline V gene. The CDR3 totals 15 residues. This TCR was recovered from a woman aged 25 to 45 in good health and CMV-seronegative. The sample consisted of PBMCs. The chain couples TRBV7-2 to TRBJ2-2; D is uncertain. CDR3 nucleotides: TGTGCCAGCAGCCCTCTACCCGCGAACACCGGGGAGCTGTTTTTT. This encodes CASSPLPANTGELFF.